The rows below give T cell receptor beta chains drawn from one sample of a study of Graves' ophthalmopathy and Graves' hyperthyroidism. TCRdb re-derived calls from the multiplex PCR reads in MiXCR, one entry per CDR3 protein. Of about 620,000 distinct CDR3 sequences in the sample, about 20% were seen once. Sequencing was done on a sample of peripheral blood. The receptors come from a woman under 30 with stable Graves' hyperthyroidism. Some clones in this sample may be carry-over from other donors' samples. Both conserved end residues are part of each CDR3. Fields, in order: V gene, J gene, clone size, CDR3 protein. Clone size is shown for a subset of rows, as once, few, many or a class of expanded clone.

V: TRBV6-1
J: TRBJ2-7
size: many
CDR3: CASSGTDRGEQYF

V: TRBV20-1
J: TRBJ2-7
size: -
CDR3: CSALDYEQHF

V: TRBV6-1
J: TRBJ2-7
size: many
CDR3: CASIVTGPSPYEQYF

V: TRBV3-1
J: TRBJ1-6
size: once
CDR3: CASSQAPFSCNSPLHF

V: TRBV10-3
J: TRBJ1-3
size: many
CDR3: CAIRVGGASGNTIYF

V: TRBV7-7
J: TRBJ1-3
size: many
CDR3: CASSEGTDRNTIYF

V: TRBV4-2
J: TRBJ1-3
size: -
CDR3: CASSQDRPGAGNTIYF

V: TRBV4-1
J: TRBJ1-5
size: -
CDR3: CASSHVSGGIQPQHF

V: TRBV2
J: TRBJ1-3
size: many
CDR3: CASRQGDTIYF

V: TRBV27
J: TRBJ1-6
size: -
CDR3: CASSPAVPRGNSPLHF

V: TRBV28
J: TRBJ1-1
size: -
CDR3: CASSSLGGAGTEAFF

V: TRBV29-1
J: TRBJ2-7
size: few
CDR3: CSVEDLGMGEQYF

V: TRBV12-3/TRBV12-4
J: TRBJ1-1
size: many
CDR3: CASSLRQGMSTEAFF

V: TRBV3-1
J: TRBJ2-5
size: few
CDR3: CASSQVRVNRFQETQYF

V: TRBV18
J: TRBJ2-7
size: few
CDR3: CASSLTAVRGLYEQYF

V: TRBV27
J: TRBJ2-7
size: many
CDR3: CASSTTGGYEQYF

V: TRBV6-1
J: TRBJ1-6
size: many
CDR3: CASNHLGIQKNSPLHF

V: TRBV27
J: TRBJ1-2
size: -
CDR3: CASSFYGTSNYGYTF

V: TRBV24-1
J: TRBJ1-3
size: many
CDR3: CATSVGNTIYF

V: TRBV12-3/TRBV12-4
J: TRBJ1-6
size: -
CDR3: CASSMAAWGSPLHF

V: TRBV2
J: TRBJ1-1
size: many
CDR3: CASSAQQGGGTEAFF

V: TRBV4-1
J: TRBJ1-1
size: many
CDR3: CASSQERGSKNTEAFF

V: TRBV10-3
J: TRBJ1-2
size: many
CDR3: CAISERSYYGYTF

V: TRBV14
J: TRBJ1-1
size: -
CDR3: CASSKISGTGDTEAFF

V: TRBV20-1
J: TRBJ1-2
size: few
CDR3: CSASPSGGYTF

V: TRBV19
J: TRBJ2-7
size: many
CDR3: CASRRTGGASNEQYF

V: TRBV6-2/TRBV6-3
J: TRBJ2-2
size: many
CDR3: CASSYRGGPPPGELFF

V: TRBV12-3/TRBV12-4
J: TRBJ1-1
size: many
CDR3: CASTPGRATEAFF

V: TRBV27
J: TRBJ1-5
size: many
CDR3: CASSSRSPMGYGNQPQHF

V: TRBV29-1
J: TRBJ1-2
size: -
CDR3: CSVNRDNYGYTF

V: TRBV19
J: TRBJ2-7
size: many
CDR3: CASSIGPQREQYF

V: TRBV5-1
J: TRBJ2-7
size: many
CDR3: CASSINRGFNYEQYF

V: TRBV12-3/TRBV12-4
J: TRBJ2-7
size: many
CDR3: CASSLGLLSYEQYF

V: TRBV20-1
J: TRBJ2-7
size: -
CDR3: CSAKRHGAAYEQYF